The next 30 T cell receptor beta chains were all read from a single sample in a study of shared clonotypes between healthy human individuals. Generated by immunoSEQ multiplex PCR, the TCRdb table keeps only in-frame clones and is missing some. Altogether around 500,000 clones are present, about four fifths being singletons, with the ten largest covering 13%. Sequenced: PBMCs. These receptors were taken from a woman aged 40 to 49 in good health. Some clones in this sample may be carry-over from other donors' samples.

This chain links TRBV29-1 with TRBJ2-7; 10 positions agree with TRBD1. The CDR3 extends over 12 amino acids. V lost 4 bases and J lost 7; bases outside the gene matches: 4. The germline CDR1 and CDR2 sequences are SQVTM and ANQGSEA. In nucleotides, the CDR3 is TGCAGCGTTGGGGGGACAGGGGATGAGCAGTACTTC. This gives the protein CSVGGTGDEQYF.

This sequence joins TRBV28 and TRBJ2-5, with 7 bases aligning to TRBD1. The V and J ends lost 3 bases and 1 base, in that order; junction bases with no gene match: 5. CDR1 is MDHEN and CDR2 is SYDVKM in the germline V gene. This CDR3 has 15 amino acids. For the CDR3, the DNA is TGTGCCAGCAGTTTTAGAGGGGGCTCCCAAGAGACCCAGTACTTC. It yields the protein CASSFRGGSQETQYF. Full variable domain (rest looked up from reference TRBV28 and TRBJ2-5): DVKVTQSSRYLVKRTGEKVFLECVQDMDHENMFWYRQDPGLGLRLIYFSYDVKMKEKGDIPEGYSVSREKKERFSLILESASTNQTSMYLCASSFRGGSQETQYFGPGTRLLVL.

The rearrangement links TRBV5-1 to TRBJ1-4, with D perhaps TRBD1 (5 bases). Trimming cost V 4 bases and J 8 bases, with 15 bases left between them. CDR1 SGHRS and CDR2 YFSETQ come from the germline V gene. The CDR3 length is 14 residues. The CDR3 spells CASSVQGPMEKLFF. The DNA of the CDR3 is TGCGCCAGCAGCGTCCAGGGACCCATGGAAAAACTGTTTTTT.

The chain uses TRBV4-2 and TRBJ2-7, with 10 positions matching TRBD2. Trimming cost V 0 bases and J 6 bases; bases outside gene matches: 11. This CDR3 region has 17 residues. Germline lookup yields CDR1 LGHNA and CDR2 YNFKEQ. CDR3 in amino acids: CASSQEPGLAGASEQYF. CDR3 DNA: TGTGCCAGCAGCCAAGAACCGGGGCTAGCGGGAGCCTCCGAGCAGTACTTC.

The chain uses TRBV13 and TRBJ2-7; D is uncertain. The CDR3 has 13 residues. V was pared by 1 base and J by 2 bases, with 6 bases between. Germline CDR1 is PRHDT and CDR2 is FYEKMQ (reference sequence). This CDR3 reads CASSLAATYEQYF. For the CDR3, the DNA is TGTGCCAGCAGCTTAGCGGCAACCTACGAGCAGTACTTC.

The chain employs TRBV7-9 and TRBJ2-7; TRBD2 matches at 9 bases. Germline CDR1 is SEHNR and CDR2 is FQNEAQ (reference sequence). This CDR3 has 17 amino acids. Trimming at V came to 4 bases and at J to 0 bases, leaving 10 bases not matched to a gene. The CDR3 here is CASSWGGSGSFSYEQYF. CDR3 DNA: TGTGCCAGCAGCTGGGGGGGTAGCGGGAGTTTCTCCTACGAGCAGTACTTC.

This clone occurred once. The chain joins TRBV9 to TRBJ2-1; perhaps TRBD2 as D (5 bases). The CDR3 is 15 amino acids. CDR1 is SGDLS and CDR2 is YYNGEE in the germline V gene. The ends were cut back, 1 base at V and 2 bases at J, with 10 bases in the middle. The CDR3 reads CASSVNSGTYNEQFF. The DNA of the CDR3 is TGTGCCAGCAGCGTAAATTCCGGGACCTACAATGAGCAGTTCTTC.

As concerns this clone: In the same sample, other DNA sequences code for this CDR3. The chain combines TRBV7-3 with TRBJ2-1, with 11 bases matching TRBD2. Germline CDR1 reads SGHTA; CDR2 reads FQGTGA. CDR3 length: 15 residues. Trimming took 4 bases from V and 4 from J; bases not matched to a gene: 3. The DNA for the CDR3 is TGTGCCAGCAGCTCCCTAGCGGGAGGTTACAATGAGCAGTTCTTC. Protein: CASSSLAGGYNEQFF.

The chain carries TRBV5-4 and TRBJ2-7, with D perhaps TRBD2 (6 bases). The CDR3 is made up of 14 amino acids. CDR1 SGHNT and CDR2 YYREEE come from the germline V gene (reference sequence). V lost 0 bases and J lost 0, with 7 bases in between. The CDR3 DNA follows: TGTGCCAGCAGCTTGGCGGGGGACTCCTACGAGCAGTACTTC. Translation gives CASSLAGDSYEQYF.

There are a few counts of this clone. The CDR3 DNA follows: TGCGCCACCCAGCGGGTCCCTGACGACAATGAGCAGTTCTTC. This sequence encodes CATQRVPDDNEQFF. The chain uses TRBV5-1 and TRBJ2-1, with D possibly TRBD2 on 6 matching bases. Between the trimmed V and J ends, which lost 9 bases and 5 bases, there was a span of 18 bases. This CDR3 is 14 amino acids long. Germline-derived CDR1 and CDR2 are SGHRS and YFSETQ.

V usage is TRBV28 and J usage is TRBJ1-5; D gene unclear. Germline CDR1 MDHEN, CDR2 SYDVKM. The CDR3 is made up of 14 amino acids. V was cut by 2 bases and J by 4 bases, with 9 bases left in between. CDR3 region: CASSLRLSNQPQHF. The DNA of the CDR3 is TGTGCCAGCAGTTTACGGCTATCAAATCAGCCCCAGCATTTT.

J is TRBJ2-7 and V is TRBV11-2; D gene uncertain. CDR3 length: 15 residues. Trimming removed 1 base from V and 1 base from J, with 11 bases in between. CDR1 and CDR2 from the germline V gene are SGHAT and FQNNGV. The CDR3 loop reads CASSLGPGRSYEQYF. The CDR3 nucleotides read TGTGCCAGCAGCTTAGGTCCAGGTAGATCCTACGAGCAGTACTTC.

Here the CDR3 DNA reads TGTGCCAGCAGCCAAGATGGCGAAGCGCCTTACGAGCAGTACTTC. It translates to CASSQDGEAPYEQYF. This chain joins TRBV4-2 and TRBJ2-7; D is ambiguous. The V gene lost 0 bases and the J gene lost 4 bases, with 13 bases spanning the gap. The germline V gene encodes CDR1 LGHNA and CDR2 YNFKEQ. This CDR3 contains 15 residues.

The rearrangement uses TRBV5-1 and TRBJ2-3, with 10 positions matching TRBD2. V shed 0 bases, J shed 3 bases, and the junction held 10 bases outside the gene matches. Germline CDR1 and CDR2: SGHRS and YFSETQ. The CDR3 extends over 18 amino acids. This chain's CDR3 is CASSLGPLAGKGTDTQYF. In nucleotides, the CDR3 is TGCGCCAGCAGCTTGGGCCCACTAGCGGGGAAGGGTACAGATACGCAGTATTTT.

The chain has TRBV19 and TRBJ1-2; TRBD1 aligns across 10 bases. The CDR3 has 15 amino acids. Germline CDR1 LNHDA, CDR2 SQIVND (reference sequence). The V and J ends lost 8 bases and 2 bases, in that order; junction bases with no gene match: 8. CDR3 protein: CASARQGALNYGYTF. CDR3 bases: TGTGCCAGTGCGAGACAGGGGGCTTTGAACTATGGCTACACCTTC.

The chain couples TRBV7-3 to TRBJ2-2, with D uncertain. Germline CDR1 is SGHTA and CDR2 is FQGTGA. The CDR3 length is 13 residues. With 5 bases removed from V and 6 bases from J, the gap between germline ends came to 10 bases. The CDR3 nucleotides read TGTGCCAGCAGCGGGTCGGTCGCCGGGGAGCTGTTTTTT. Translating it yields CASSGSVAGELFF.

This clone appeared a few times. CDR3: CASSPLRGDQPQHF. Written as DNA, the CDR3 is TGTGCCAGCAGCCCACTCAGGGGGGATCAGCCCCAGCATTTT. This chain connects TRBV27 to TRBJ1-5; 7 nucleotides match TRBD1. Unmatched junction bases numbered 7, after V lost 6 bases and J lost 5 bases. CDR1 is MNHEY, CDR2 SMNVEV, per germline (reference sequence). The CDR3 is 14 amino acids.

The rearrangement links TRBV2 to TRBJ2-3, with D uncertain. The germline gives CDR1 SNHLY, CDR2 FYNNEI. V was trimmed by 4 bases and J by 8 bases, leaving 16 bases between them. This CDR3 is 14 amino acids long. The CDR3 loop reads CASSGPPGLGTQYF. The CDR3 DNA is TGTGCCAGCAGTGGCCCCCCCGGCTTGGGTACGCAGTATTTT.

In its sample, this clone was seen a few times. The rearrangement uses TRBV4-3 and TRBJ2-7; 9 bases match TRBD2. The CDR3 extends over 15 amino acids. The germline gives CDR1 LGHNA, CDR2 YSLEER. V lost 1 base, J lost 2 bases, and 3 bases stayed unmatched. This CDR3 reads CASSQGLAEAYEQYF. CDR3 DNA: TGCGCCAGCAGCCAAGGACTAGCGGAGGCCTACGAGCAGTACTTC.

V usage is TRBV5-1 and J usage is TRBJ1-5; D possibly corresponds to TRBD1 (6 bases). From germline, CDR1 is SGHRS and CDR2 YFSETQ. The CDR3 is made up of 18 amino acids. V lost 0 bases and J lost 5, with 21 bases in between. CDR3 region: CASSLGRQETRGHQPQHF. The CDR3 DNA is TGCGCCAGCAGCTTGGGACGACAGGAAACCCGGGGTCATCAGCCCCAGCATTTT.

The CDR3 region has the DNA TGCGCCAGCAGCCAAGATTTGAGGGGGGGTTGGAACACCGGGGAGCTGTTTTTT. It codes for CASSQDLRGGWNTGELFF. The J gene is TRBJ2-2, the V gene TRBV4-3; TRBD2 is a possible D gene (7 bases). CDR3 length: 18 residues. Germline loops: CDR1 LGHNA, CDR2 YSLEER. With 0 bases removed from V and 1 base from J, the gap between germline ends came to 15 bases.

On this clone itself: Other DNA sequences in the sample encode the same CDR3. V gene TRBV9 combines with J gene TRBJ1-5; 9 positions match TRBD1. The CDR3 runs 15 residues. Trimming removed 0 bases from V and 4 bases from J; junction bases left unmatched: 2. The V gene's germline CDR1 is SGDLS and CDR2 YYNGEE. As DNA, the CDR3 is TGTGCCAGCAGCGTAGCGGGACAGGGTAATCAGCCCCAGCATTTT. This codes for CASSVAGQGNQPQHF.

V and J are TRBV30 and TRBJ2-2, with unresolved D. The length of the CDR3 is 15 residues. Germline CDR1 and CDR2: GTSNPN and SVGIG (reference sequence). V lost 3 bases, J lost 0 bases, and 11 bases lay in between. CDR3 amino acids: CAWSDLKTNTGELFF. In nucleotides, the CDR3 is TGTGCCTGGAGCGATCTAAAGACGAACACCGGGGAGCTGTTTTTT.

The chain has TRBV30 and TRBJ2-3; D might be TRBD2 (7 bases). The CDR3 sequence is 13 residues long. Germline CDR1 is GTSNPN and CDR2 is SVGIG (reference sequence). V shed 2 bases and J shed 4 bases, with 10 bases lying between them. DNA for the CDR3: TGTGCCTGGAGTAAGGGGGGGTCAGATACGCAGTATTTT. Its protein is CAWSKGGSDTQYF.

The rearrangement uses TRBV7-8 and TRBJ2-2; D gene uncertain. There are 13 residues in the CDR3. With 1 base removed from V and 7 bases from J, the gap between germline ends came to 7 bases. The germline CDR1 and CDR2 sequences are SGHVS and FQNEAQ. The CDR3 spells CASSLGSNGELFF. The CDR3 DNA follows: TGTGCCAGCAGCTTAGGGTCAAACGGGGAGCTGTTTTTT.

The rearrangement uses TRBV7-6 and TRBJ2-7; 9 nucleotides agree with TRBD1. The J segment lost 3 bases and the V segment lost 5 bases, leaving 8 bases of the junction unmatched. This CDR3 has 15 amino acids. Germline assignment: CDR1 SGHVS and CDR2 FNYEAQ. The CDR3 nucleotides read TGTGCCAGCAGCCCCAGGACAGGGGCCTACTACGAGCAGTACTTC. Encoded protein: CASSPRTGAYYEQYF.

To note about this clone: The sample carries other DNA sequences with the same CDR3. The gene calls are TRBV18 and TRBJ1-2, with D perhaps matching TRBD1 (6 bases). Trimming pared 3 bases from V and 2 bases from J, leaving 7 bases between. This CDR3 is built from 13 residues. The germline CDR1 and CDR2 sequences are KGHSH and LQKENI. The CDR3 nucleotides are TGTGCCAGCTCACCCGGACAGAACTATGGCTACACCTTC. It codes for CASSPGQNYGYTF.

DNA for the CDR3: TGTGCCATCAGTGAAAGGGGCAGGGGCTCGTACACTGAAGCTTTCTTT. Protein sequence: CAISERGRGSYTEAFF. The J gene is TRBJ1-1, the V gene TRBV10-3, with D perhaps TRBD1 (6 bases). Trimming cost V 3 bases and J 3 bases, with 17 bases left between them. The V gene's germline CDR1 is ENHRY and CDR2 SYGVKD. This CDR3 has 16 amino acids.

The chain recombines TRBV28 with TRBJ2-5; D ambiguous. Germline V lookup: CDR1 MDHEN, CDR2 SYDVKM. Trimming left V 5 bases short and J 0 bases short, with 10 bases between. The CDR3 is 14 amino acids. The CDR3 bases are TGTGCCAGCAGTCCCACGTTCGACCAAGAGACCCAGTACTTC. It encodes CASSPTFDQETQYF.

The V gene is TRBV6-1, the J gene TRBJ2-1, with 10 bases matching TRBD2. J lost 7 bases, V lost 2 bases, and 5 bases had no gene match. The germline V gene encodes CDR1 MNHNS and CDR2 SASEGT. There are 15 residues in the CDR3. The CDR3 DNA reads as TGTGCCAGCAGTGAAAACGGTAGCGGGAGGAATGAGCAGTTCTTC. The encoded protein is CASSENGSGRNEQFF.